Each of the 16 T cell receptor beta chains below was sequenced from the same sample in a study of blood T cell repertoires in COVID-19. Assay used: immunoSEQ multiplex PCR; TCRdb lists only in-frame clones, some missing. The sample shows a few hundred thousand clones, around 84% of them seen only once. Sequencing input: PBMCs or T cells enriched from blood (not recorded which). These receptors came from a man aged 25-45 years with acute COVID-19.

The CDR3 sequence is CASSLGGQREQFF. CDR3 sequence (DNA): TGTGCCAGCAGTTTGGGGGGGCAAAGAGAGCAGTTCTTC. V gene TRBV12-3 or TRBV12-4 combines with J gene TRBJ2-1; D may be TRBD2 (7 bases). The V gene lost 3 bases and the J gene lost 10 bases, with 13 bases spanning the gap. The CDR3 loop spans 13 amino acids.

This clone was found a few times. The chain couples TRBV15 to TRBJ1-2; 7 positions agree with TRBD1. This CDR3 comprises 12 residues. In germline, CDR1 is LNHNV, CDR2 YYDKDF (reference sequence). V shed 9 bases, J shed 7 bases, and the junction held 8 bases outside the gene matches. Here the CDR3 DNA reads TGTGCCACTGGGGACAGCGCAGGTGGCTACACCTTC. Protein product: CATGDSAGGYTF.

This chain joins TRBV5-8 and TRBJ1-5, with D perhaps matching TRBD1 (5 bases). Trimming pared 4 bases from V and 0 bases from J, leaving 11 bases between. The CDR3 consists of 15 residues. Germline V lookup: CDR1 SGHTS, CDR2 YDEGEE. CDR3 residues: CASSRGTDSNQPQHF. CDR3 coding DNA: TGTGCCAGCAGCCGGGGGACGGATAGCAATCAGCCCCAGCATTTT.

The chain has TRBV6-1 and TRBJ1-4; the D is unclear. Germline V gene lookup returns CDR1 MNHNS and CDR2 SASEGT. The CDR3 runs 16 residues. The germline V and J ends were trimmed by 4 bases and 5 bases, with 17 bases remaining between them. Written as DNA, the CDR3 is TGTGCCAGCAGTGGGAACCGACTGCTAGGAAATGAAAAACTGTTTTTT. This sequence encodes CASSGNRLLGNEKLFF.

The chain couples TRBV7-2 to TRBJ1-5, with D hard to call. The V end lost 3 bases, the J end lost 7 bases, and 10 bases lay between the germline ends. Looked up from germline, CDR1 is SGHTA and CDR2 is FQGNSA. The CDR3 is 13 residues long. The CDR3 bases are TGTGCCAGCAGCTTCCAACCGGGGCAGCCCCAGCATTTT. It specifies CASSFQPGQPQHF.

The genes are TRBV3-1 (or the pseudogene TRBV3-2) and TRBJ1-1; the D gene is possibly TRBD1 (6 bases). Trimming removed 0 bases at V and 1 base at J, with 9 bases between. Germline values: CDR1 LGHDT, CDR2 YNNKEL (reference sequence). The CDR3 covers 15 residues. The CDR3 DNA sequence: TGTGCCAGCAGCCAAGATGGGGGACAGAACACTGAAGCTTTCTTT. Translation: CASSQDGGQNTEAFF.

The J gene is TRBJ1-5, the V gene TRBV19; D might be TRBD1 (6 bases). Between the trimmed V and J ends, which lost 3 bases and 7 bases, there was a span of 13 bases. Germline values: CDR1 LNHDA, CDR2 SQIVND (reference sequence). The CDR3 runs 14 residues. The chain's CDR3 is CASSMNRDRQPQHF. The DNA of the CDR3 is TGTGCCAGTAGTATGAACAGGGACCGCCAGCCCCAGCATTTT.

This chain joins TRBV2 and TRBJ2-1, with TRBD2 identical over 7 bases. CDR3 size: 14 residues. Germline V CDR1 and CDR2: SNHLY, FYNNEI. The junction had 7 bases not matched to a gene; V was cut back by 6 bases and J by 5 bases. CDR3 amino acids: CASSSGLKDNEQFF. In nucleotides, the CDR3 is TGTGCCAGCAGCTCGGGACTAAAAGACAATGAGCAGTTCTTC.

The rearrangement links TRBV25-1 to TRBJ1-2, with a weak D call TRBD1 (5 bases). The CDR3 contains 13 residues. CDR1 MGHDK and CDR2 SYGVNS come from the germline V gene. Trimming took 2 bases from V and 4 from J, leaving 8 bases between them. In DNA, the CDR3 is TGTGCCAGCAGTGAACTTGACAGCTATGGCTACACCTTC. As protein: CASSELDSYGYTF.

The V gene is TRBV2, the J gene TRBJ1-1; no clear D. Germline V lookup: CDR1 SNHLY, CDR2 FYNNEI. CDR3 size: 13 residues. V was pared by 7 bases and J by 3 bases, with 12 bases between. The CDR3 loop is CASKNGADTEAFF. CDR3 sequence (DNA): TGTGCCAGCAAAAACGGAGCGGACACTGAAGCTTTCTTT. Full variable domain (outside the CDR3, taken from reference TRBV2 and TRBJ1-1): EPEVTQTPSHQVTQMGQEVILRCVPISNHLYFYWYRQILGQKVEFLVSFYNNEISEKSEIFDDQFSVERPDGSNFTLKIRSTKLEDSAMYFCASKNGADTEAFFGQGTRLTVV.

V is TRBV7-3 and J is TRBJ2-1, with D possibly being TRBD2 (5 bases). V lost 5 bases and J 0 bases, leaving 11 bases between the germline ends. CDR3 size: 15 residues. Germline lookup yields CDR1 SGHTA and CDR2 FQGTGA. The CDR3 spells CASSPEASSYNEQFF. The CDR3 nucleotides read TGTGCCAGCAGCCCGGAGGCAAGCTCCTACAATGAGCAGTTCTTC.

The rearrangement uses TRBV12-5 and TRBJ1-2; weak D call: TRBD1 (6 bases). Germline V gene lookup returns CDR1 LGHNT and CDR2 FRNRAP. V lost 7 bases and J lost 3, with 18 bases in between. The CDR3 runs 15 residues. CDR3: CASARFGGADYGYTF. Here the CDR3 DNA reads TGTGCTAGTGCCCGTTTTGGGGGCGCAGACTATGGCTACACCTTC.

This sequence joins TRBV19 and TRBJ1-2, with 8 positions matching TRBD1. Germline V gives CDR1 LNHDA, CDR2 SQIVND (reference sequence). The V segment lost 5 bases and the J segment 4 bases; nucleotides outside the gene matches: 15. The CDR3 length is 17 residues. CDR3 region: CASSPRSPGQEGYGYTF. The CDR3 nucleotides read TGTGCCAGTAGTCCCCGCTCGCCGGGACAGGAGGGCTATGGCTACACCTTC.

The V gene is TRBV28, the J gene TRBJ1-2; the D gene is possibly TRBD1 (5 bases). V gave up 1 base and J gave up 3 bases, with 9 bases separating them. CDR1 and CDR2 (germline): MDHEN, SYDVKM. The CDR3 has 14 residues. This chain's CDR3 is CASSLSGYYYGYTF. The CDR3 nucleotides read TGTGCCAGCAGTTTATCAGGGTACTACTATGGCTACACCTTC.

The chain carries TRBV6-5 and TRBJ2-6; D gene ambiguous. CDR1 and CDR2 from the germline V gene are MNHEY and SVGAGI. CDR3 length: 15 amino acids. V lost 2 bases and J lost 4, with 9 bases in between. The CDR3 reads CASSYALQGANVLTF. The CDR3 DNA reads TGTGCCAGCAGTTACGCCCTTCAGGGGGCCAACGTCCTGACTTTC.

This clone showed up just once. The chain combines TRBV10-2 with TRBJ1-6; 10 bases line up with TRBD1. Germline CDR1 is WSHSY and CDR2 is SAAADI. J was trimmed by 9 bases and V by 6 bases; bases with no gene match: 8. This CDR3 contains 15 residues. CDR3: CASSPSGQGRSPLHF. Here the CDR3 DNA reads TGCGCCAGCAGCCCATCGGGACAGGGGCGTTCACCCCTCCACTTT.